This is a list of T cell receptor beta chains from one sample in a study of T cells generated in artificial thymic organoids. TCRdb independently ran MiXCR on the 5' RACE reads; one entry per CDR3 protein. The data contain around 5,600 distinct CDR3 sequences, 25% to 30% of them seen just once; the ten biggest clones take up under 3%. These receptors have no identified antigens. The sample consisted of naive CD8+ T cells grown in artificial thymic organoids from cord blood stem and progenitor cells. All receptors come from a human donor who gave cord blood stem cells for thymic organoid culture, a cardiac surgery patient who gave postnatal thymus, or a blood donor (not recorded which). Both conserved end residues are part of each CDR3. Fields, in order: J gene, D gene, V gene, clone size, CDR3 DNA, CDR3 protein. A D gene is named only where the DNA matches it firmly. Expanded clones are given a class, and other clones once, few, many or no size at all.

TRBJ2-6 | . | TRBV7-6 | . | TGTGCCAGCAGCTTAGCTGCGGCCCTCTCTGGGGCCAACGTCCTGACTTTC | CASSLAAALSGANVLTF
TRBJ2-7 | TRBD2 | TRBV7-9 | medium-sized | TGTGCCAGCAGCCCCGGGAGGGGCTACGAGCAGTACTTC | CASSPGRGYEQYF
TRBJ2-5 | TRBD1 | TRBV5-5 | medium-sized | TGTGCCAGCAGCTTGTGGCGGGACAGGGGTCGGCGCGAAGGAGGCCAAGAGACCCAGTACTTC | CASSLWRDRGRREGGQETQYF
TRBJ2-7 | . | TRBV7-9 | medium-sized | TGTGCCAGCAGCACCGAGACCCGACGGGCTGACTACGAGCAGTACTTC | CASSTETRRADYEQYF
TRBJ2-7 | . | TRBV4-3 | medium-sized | TGCGCCAGCAGCCAAGATCGGTGTGCCTTCTACGAGCAGTACTTC | CASSQDRCAFYEQYF
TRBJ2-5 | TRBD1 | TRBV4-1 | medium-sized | TGCGCCAGCAGCCTGACAGGGAGCCAAGAGACCCAGTACTTC | CASSLTGSQETQYF
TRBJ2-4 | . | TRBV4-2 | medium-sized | TGTGCCAGCAGCCTACAGGCAAAACTAGCCAAAAACATTCAGTACTTC | CASSLQAKLAKNIQYF
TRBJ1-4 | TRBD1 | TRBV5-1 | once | TGCGCCAGCAGCAAGGACAGGGGAAGTAATGAAAAACTGTTTTTT | CASSKDRGSNEKLFF
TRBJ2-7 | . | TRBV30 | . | TGTGCCTGGAGTGTACCCACCCTGGTACACTGGTTATCCCACGAGCAGTACTTC | CAWSVPTLVHWLSHEQYF
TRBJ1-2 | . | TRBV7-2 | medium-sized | TGTGCCAGCAGCCCGAACTCCCGGTATGGCTACACCTTC | CASSPNSRYGYTF
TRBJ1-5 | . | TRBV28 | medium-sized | TGTGCCAGCAGTTTCTGGCCGGGAGGCAATCAGCCCCAGCATTTT | CASSFWPGGNQPQHF
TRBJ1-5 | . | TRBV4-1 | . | TGCGCCAGCAGCCAAGAGGAGGAATCGGGCCAGACCCAGCATTTT | CASSQEEESGQTQHF
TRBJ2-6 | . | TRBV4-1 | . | TGCGCCAGCAGCCCCGGAAAGGAATCCCCCGGGGCCAACGTCCTGACTTTC | CASSPGKESPGANVLTF
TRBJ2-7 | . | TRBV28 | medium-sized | TGTGCCAGCAGTTTGCTACAGGGCGCCTACGAGCAGTACTTC | CASSLLQGAYEQYF
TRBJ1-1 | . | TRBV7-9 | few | TGTGCCAGCAGCTTCGCCGGACAGTCCGGGGGCACTGAAGCTTTCTTT | CASSFAGQSGGTEAFF
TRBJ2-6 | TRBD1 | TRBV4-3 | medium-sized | TGCGCCAGCAGCCATTCACGGACAGGGGGCCTCTCTGGGGCCAACGTCCTGACTTTC | CASSHSRTGGLSGANVLTF
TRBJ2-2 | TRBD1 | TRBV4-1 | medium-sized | TGCGCCAGCAGCCAAGCCGGGACAGGGGGCTACACCGGGGAGCTGTTTTTT | CASSQAGTGGYTGELFF
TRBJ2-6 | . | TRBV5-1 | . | TGCGCCAGCAGGTCAGGACGTTGGCCCCAGAGCGAAGTCCTGACTTTC | CASRSGRWPQSEVLTF
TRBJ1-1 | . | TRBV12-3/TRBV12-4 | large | TGTGCCAGCAGTTCTCGACTCAACACTGAAGCTTTCTTT | CASSSRLNTEAFF
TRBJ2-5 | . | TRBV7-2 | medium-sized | TGTGCCAGCAGCTTAGTGAGGTGGGAGACCCAGTACTTC | CASSLVRWETQYF
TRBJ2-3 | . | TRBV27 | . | TGTGCCAGCAGTTCCTCCCGGTTCCTCACAGATACGCAGTATTTT | CASSSSRFLTDTQYF
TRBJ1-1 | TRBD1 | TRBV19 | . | TGTGCCAGTAGTGCCACAGGGGCCGGGGCCAACGTCCTGACTTTCTTT | CASSATGAGANVLTFF
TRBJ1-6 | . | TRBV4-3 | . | TGCGCCAGCAGCCCCTACGGGGTTTCGATTTCACCCCTCCACTTT | CASSPYGVSISPLHF
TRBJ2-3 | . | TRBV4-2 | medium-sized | TGTGCCAGCAGCCAAGAATGTGGCTGCACAGATACGCAGTATTTT | CASSQECGCTDTQYF
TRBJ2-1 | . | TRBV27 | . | TGTGCCAGCACCATTGGCAGCTTCAATGAGCAGTTCTTC | CASTIGSFNEQFF
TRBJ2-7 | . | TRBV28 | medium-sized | TGTGCCAGCAACCCGTGGGGGGAAAACTCCTACGAGCAGTACTTC | CASNPWGENSYEQYF
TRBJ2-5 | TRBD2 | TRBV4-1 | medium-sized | TGCGCCAGCAGCCAAGCCCCAGAGACTAGCGGGAGGGCCGGGCAAGAGACCCAGTACTTC | CASSQAPETSGRAGQETQYF
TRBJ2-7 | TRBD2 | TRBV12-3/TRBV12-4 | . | TGTGCCAGCAGTTTAAGGGAGGGTAGATACGAGCAGTACTTC | CASSLREGRYEQYF
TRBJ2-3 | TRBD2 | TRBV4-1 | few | TGCGCCAGCAGCCAAATAGATGGGCCTAGCGGGTTCACAGATACGCAGTATTTT | CASSQIDGPSGFTDTQYF
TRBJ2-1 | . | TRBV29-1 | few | TGCAGCGTCAGGATGGACAATGAGCAGTTCTTC | CSVRMDNEQFF
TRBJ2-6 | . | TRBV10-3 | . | TGTGCCATCAGTCACGTTGTGTGCTCTGGGGCCAACGTCCTGACTTTC | CAISHVVCSGANVLTF
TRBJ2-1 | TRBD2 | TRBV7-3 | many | TGTGCCAGCAGCTCAACCCTTTGCGGGAGGCAGTTCTTC | CASSSTLCGRQFF
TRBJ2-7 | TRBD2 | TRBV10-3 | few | TGTGCCATCAGTGAGGTGGGAGGGATCCCTTACGAGCAGTACTTC | CAISEVGGIPYEQYF
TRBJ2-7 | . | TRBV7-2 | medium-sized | TGTGGCCGTGACGAGCAGTACTTC | CGRDEQYF
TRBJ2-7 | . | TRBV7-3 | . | TGTGCCAGCAGCTTAGGTCGGGCAGGGGTTCGGTACGAGCAGTACTTC | CASSLGRAGVRYEQYF
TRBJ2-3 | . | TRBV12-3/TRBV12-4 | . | TGTGCCAGCAGTTCTACACCAGATACGCAGTATTTT | CASSSTPDTQYF
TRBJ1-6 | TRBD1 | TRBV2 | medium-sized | TGTGCCAGCAGTGCGGAGACAGGGGGCTCACCCCTCCACTTT | CASSAETGGSPLHF
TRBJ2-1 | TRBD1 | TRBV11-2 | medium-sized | TGTGCCAGCAGCTTAGGACAGGGGGCCTACAATGAGCAGTTCTTC | CASSLGQGAYNEQFF
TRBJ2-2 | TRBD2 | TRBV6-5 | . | TGTGCCAGCAGTGAACTAGCGGGGGACACCGGGGAGCTGTTTTTT | CASSELAGDTGELFF
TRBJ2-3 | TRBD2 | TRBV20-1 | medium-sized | TGCAGTGCTCCGACTAGCGGGATGAGAGATACGCAGTATTTT | CSAPTSGMRDTQYF
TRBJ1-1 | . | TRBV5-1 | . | TGCGCCAGCAGCCCGACCCCCTGGACTGAAGCTTTCTTT | CASSPTPWTEAFF
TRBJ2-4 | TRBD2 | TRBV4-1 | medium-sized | TGCGCCAGCAGCCAAGATCCTGGACTAGCGACCTTAGCCAAAAACATTCAGTACTTC | CASSQDPGLATLAKNIQYF
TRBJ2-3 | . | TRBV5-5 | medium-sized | TGTGCCAGCAGCTTGCCCCACCGGGGGCGCACAGATACGCAGTATTTT | CASSLPHRGRTDTQYF